These 4 T cell receptor beta chains were sequenced from one sample in a study of blood T cells in healthy people across ages. For the second PCR, which ran for roughly 6 to 12 cycles, a sample-barcoded 5' primer and a J-beta primer mix were used. TCRdb itself ran the 5' RACE reads through MiXCR, one entry per CDR3 protein. The table has over 1,500,000 distinct CDR3 sequences, 49% seen once; the top ten hold approximately 2%. Sequencing was carried out using blood. Receptors were obtained from a woman in her 40s in good health.

V is TRBV28 and J is TRBJ2-4; TRBD1 might be the D (6 bases). Germline V gene lookup returns CDR1 MDHEN and CDR2 SYDVKM. There are 14 residues in the CDR3. Trimming stripped 3 bases from V and 13 bases from J, with 19 bases between. This CDR3 is CASSFTGSEGEQYF. CDR3 DNA sequence: TGTGCCAGCAGTTTTACAGGGAGTGAAGGGGAGCAGTACTTC.

This clonotype appeared a few times. The V call is TRBV29-1, the J call TRBJ2-7; TRBD1 agrees at 7 bases. In germline, CDR1 is SQVTM, CDR2 ANQGSEA. This CDR3 spans 13 amino acids. V was clipped by 3 bases and J by 2 bases; unmatched bases: 4. This CDR3 is CSVEGDRPYEQYF. DNA for the CDR3: TGCAGCGTTGAGGGGGACAGACCCTACGAGCAGTACTTC.

This clonotype has just a few counts. The rearrangement uses TRBV20-1 and TRBJ2-5; tentatively, D is TRBD1 (6 bases). The CDR3 covers 14 residues. V gave up 0 bases and J gave up 5 bases, with 13 bases separating them. CDR1 is DFQATT and CDR2 is SNEGSKA in the germline V gene (reference sequence). Here the CDR3 reads CSAREDSLLETQYF. The DNA for the CDR3 is TGCAGTGCTAGAGAGGACAGCCTTCTGGAGACCCAGTACTTC.

The chain links TRBV5-1 to TRBJ2-1; 9 bases are a match to TRBD1. V lost 4 bases, J lost 6 bases, and 20 bases stayed unmatched. Germline V gene data show CDR1 as SGHRS and CDR2 as YFSETQ. The CDR3 runs to 19 residues. The CDR3 sequence: CASSVNRDRVPRELNEQFF. In nucleotides, the CDR3 is TGCGCCAGCAGCGTAAACCGGGACAGGGTCCCCCGCGAACTCAATGAGCAGTTCTTC.